The rows below give T cell receptor beta chains drawn from one sample of a study of blood T cells in healthy people across ages. TCRdb re-called the 5' RACE reads with MiXCR, one entry per CDR3 protein. This sample has under 2,000,000 distinct CDR3 sequences, with just under 50% found just once. Sequencing was carried out using blood. The receptor source for this set is a woman in her thirties or forties in good health. Both conserved end residues are part of each CDR3. A D gene is named only where the DNA matches it firmly. Clone size is given for some rows only: seen once, a few or many times, or a class if the clone is expanded.

v_call	j_call	d_call	clone_size	cdr3_aa	cdr3_nt
TRBV20-1	TRBJ2-7	.	.	CSATGTPSYEQYF	TGCAGTGCTACCGGGACACCCTCCTACGAGCAGTACTTC
TRBV3-1	TRBJ1-1	TRBD1	.	CASSLRQGTEAFF	TGTGCCAGCAGCCTACGACAGGGGACTGAAGCTTTCTTT
TRBV9	TRBJ2-3	.	.	CASSRVLGLPGADTQYF	TGTGCCAGCAGCAGAGTTCTGGGCCTCCCTGGGGCAGATACGCAGTATTTT
TRBV10-2	TRBJ2-7	.	.	CATSLMWVYEQYF	TGCGCCACCTCGCTTATGTGGGTCTACGAGCAGTACTTC
TRBV6-2/TRBV6-3	TRBJ2-1	TRBD2	.	CASITPGLAASYNEQFF	TGTGCCAGCATCACTCCGGGACTAGCGGCCTCCTACAATGAGCAGTTCTTC
TRBV7-2	TRBJ1-1	TRBD1	few	CASSRPDADRVGTEAFF	TGTGCCAGCAGCCGCCCTGACGCTGACAGGGTGGGCACTGAAGCTTTCTTT
TRBV5-1	TRBJ2-5	.	few	CASSLDGTPGETQYF	TGCGCCAGCAGCTTGGATGGTACACCGGGGGAGACCCAGTACTTC
TRBV6-4	TRBJ2-7	.	.	CASSEEAVEQYF	TGTGCCAGCAGTGAAGAGGCAGTAGAGCAGTACTTC
TRBV28	TRBJ2-7	.	few	CASSLLVGKYEQYF	TGTGCCAGCAGTTTATTGGTGGGAAAATACGAGCAGTACTTC
TRBV20-1	TRBJ2-4	.	.	CSASPPGIGNIQYF	TGCAGTGCTAGTCCCCCAGGAATCGGAAACATTCAGTACTTC
TRBV25-1	TRBJ1-5	.	few	CASSESRVDQPQHF	TGTGCCAGCAGTGAATCAAGGGTGGATCAGCCCCAGCATTTT
TRBV20-1	TRBJ2-5	.	.	CSAASDETQYF	TGCAGTGCCGCTAGCGACGAGACCCAGTACTTC
TRBV7-9	TRBJ1-6	.	once	CASSLRGGQNGSPLHF	TGTGCCAGCAGCTTAAGGGGGGGCCAGAATGGGTCACCCCTCCACTTT
TRBV3-1	TRBJ2-5	.	.	CACSQVAKETQYF	TGTGCCTGCAGCCAAGTCGCCAAGGAGACCCAGTACTTC
TRBV28	TRBJ1-4	.	once	CASIGALGEKLFF	TGTGCCAGCATCGGGGCTCTGGGTGAAAAACTGTTTTTT
TRBV3-1	TRBJ2-3	TRBD1	.	CASSPPGTVLYTQYF	TGTGCCAGCAGCCCTCCCGGGACAGTCCTGTATACGCAGTATTTT
TRBV5-1	TRBJ2-7	TRBD1	.	CSSSPTPGQGADEQYF	TGCTCCAGCAGCCCAACGCCGGGACAGGGGGCAGACGAGCAGTACTTC
TRBV7-2	TRBJ1-2	.	many	CASSTDNYGYTF	TGTGCCAGCAGCACGGACAACTATGGCTACACCTTC
TRBV2	TRBJ2-7	TRBD2	.	CASRGLAGEYF	TGTGCCAGCAGGGGACTAGCCGGGGAGTACTTC
TRBV5-1	TRBJ1-2	TRBD1	.	CASSPEDRLYGYTF	TGCGCCAGCAGCCCAGAGGACAGGCTTTATGGCTACACCTTC
TRBV12-3/TRBV12-4	TRBJ2-1	TRBD2	once	CASSPGLVVTNEQFF	TGTGCCAGCAGTCCTGGACTAGTGGTCACAAATGAGCAGTTCTTC
TRBV9	TRBJ1-2	.	.	CASSAGGHEKYGYTF	TGTGCCAGCAGCGCCGGGGGACACGAAAAATATGGCTACACCTTC
TRBV5-1	TRBJ2-5	.	.	CASAPAVGQETQYF	TGCGCCAGCGCTCCAGCAGTAGGACAAGAGACCCAGTACTTC
TRBV27	TRBJ2-3	.	once	CASSLSVGADTQYF	TGTGCCAGCAGTTTATCCGTAGGGGCAGATACGCAGTATTTT
TRBV7-2	TRBJ2-3	.	.	CASSLGGLYTDTQYF	TGTGCCAGCAGCTTAGGGGGCCTATACACAGATACGCAGTATTTT
TRBV5-1	TRBJ2-7	.	.	CASSYGDGYEQYF	TGCGCCAGCAGCTACGGAGATGGCTACGAGCAGTACTTC
TRBV15	TRBJ2-1	.	.	CATSRVPGGSLYNEQFF	TGTGCCACCAGCAGAGTCCCCGGGGGTTCCCTCTACAATGAGCAGTTCTTC
TRBV3-1	TRBJ2-3	.	.	CASSQDPGWGAFANTDTQYF	TGTGCCAGCAGCCAAGATCCTGGTTGGGGCGCGTTTGCTAACACAGATACGCAGTATTTT
TRBV13	TRBJ1-4	TRBD1	few	CASSKRTGLNEKLFF	TGTGCCAGCAGCAAAAGGACAGGGCTTAATGAAAAACTGTTTTTT
TRBV7-9	TRBJ1-6	.	.	CASSSEGKSNSPLHF	TGTGCCAGCAGCTCCGAGGGAAAGAGCAATTCACCCCTCCACTTT
TRBV6-1	TRBJ1-6	TRBD1	once	CASSPGQGSPSDSPLHF	TGTGCCAGCAGCCCGGGACAGGGCTCCCCTAGCGATTCACCCCTCCACTTT
TRBV4-3	TRBJ1-2	TRBD1	.	CASSQDGRGPYGYTF	TGCGCCAGCAGCCAAGATGGGAGGGGGCCCTATGGCTACACCTTC
TRBV7-9	TRBJ2-1	TRBD2	few	CASSGLAGGSNEQFF	TGTGCCAGCAGTGGACTAGCGGGGGGCAGCAATGAGCAGTTCTTC
TRBV11-1	TRBJ2-7	.	few	CASSLSRTQGSNSYEQYF	TGTGCCAGCAGCTTATCTCGAACCCAGGGATCCAACTCCTACGAGCAGTACTTC
TRBV12-5	TRBJ1-2	.	.	CASGDGPNYGYTF	TGTGCTAGTGGTGACGGTCCTAACTATGGCTACACCTTC
TRBV28	TRBJ2-1	TRBD2	.	CASSPPRTRAGKQFF	TGTGCCAGCAGTCCACCACGGACTAGGGCTGGGAAGCAGTTCTTC
TRBV15	TRBJ1-4	TRBD1	few	CATSRGDRATNEKLFF	TGTGCCACCAGCCGCGGGGACAGGGCAACTAATGAAAAACTGTTTTTT
TRBV9	TRBJ2-7	.	few	CASSVGVEAHEQYF	TGTGCCAGCAGCGTAGGGGTGGAGGCTCACGAGCAGTACTTC
TRBV10-3	TRBJ2-3	.	few	CAISEKGVSTDTQYF	TGTGCCATCAGTGAGAAGGGGGTCAGCACAGATACGCAGTATTTT
TRBV5-8	TRBJ1-5	.	.	CASSLARVVGGNQPQHF	TGTGCCAGCAGCTTAGCCCGGGTTGTGGGCGGCAATCAGCCCCAGCATTTT
TRBV24-1	TRBJ2-3	TRBD1	few	CATSRDSATDTQYF	TGTGCCACCAGCCGGGACAGCGCCACAGATACGCAGTATTTT
TRBV7-2	TRBJ1-5	.	few	CASSLETGTSNQPQHF	TGTGCCAGCAGCTTAGAGACAGGTACCAGCAATCAGCCCCAGCATTTT
TRBV20-1	TRBJ2-1	TRBD2	.	CSANGLAVYNEQFF	TGCAGTGCCAACGGACTAGCGGTCTACAATGAGCAGTTCTTC
TRBV25-1	TRBJ2-5	.	.	CASSDRGIQETQYF	TGTGCCAGCAGTGACCGGGGTATCCAAGAGACCCAGTACTTC
TRBV6-6	TRBJ1-4	.	.	CASSSQIQGSSKKLFF	TGTGCCAGCAGTTCCCAAATACAGGGAAGTTCTAAAAAACTGTTTTTT
TRBV7-8	TRBJ2-3	TRBD1	few	CASSHGTGISTDTQYF	TGTGCCAGCAGCCACGGGACAGGGATTTCAACAGATACGCAGTATTTT
TRBV27	TRBJ1-2	.	few	CASSPQEFGGYTF	TGTGCCAGCAGTCCCCAGGAATTTGGTGGCTACACCTTC
TRBV5-1	TRBJ1-6	.	once	CASSPLAGSNSPLHF	TGCGCCAGCAGCCCACTTGCAGGATCAAATTCACCCCTCCACTTT
TRBV3-1	TRBJ2-6	TRBD1	.	CASTKGGQAYSGANVLTF	TGTGCCAGCACAAAGGGGGGACAGGCTTACTCTGGGGCCAACGTCCTGACTTTC
TRBV5-1	TRBJ2-7	TRBD2	.	CASSQAPTSPHEQYF	TGCGCCAGCAGCCAAGCACCGACTAGCCCCCACGAGCAGTACTTC
TRBV6-5	TRBJ2-7	.	.	CASSYKVASYNEQYF	TGTGCCAGCAGTTACAAGGTCGCGTCGTACAATGAGCAGTACTTC
TRBV25-1	TRBJ1-2	.	.	CASSPRDIPYGYTF	TGTGCCAGCTCCCCGCGGGACATTCCCTATGGCTACACCTTC
TRBV4-1	TRBJ1-2	.	few	CASSQEKGFLGYGYTF	TGCGCCAGCAGCCAAGAAAAGGGTTTCCTTGGCTATGGCTACACCTTC
TRBV29-1	TRBJ2-3	TRBD1	few	CSANGQGPTDTQYF	TGCAGCGCTAACGGACAGGGTCCTACAGATACGCAGTATTTT
TRBV25-1	TRBJ1-2	TRBD1	.	CASRHGQGSWGYTF	TGTGCCAGCAGGCACGGACAGGGGAGTTGGGGCTACACCTTC
TRBV7-2	TRBJ2-3	TRBD1	.	CASSGDRGFTDTQYF	TGTGCCAGCAGCGGGGACAGGGGGTTCACAGATACGCAGTATTTT
TRBV20-1	TRBJ2-3	.	.	CSARGGLGSGLTDTQYF	TGCAGTGCTAGAGGGGGGCTCGGGTCAGGGCTTACAGATACGCAGTATTTT